This TCR beta chain was identified during a study of T cell responses to AZD1222 COVID-19 vaccine (dated by TCRdb to about 2021). With respect to the entire study: Because spike-specific TCR depth and breadth did not differ between the two schedules, AZD1222 recipients who got a second dose at roughly 4 weeks were pooled with those who got a second dose at roughly 12 weeks. TCR sequencing was performed for 230 to 250 trial participants, of whom 207 were given two doses of AZD1222 and around 25 were given two doses of MenACWY control vaccine. Trial participants were enrolled into age subgroups of 18-55, 56-69 and 70-plus years, which contained around 140, 26 and 57 TCR-sequenced participants, respectively.

The sample's time point, from its label and the paper: baseline before first vaccination. Samples from vaccinated people were obtained from the UK trials COV001 and COV002, which included a single-blind randomized controlled phase 2/3 trial of AZD1222 (ChAdOx1 nCoV-19) in healthy adults. For TCRbeta chain sequencing, PBMC samples were collected from trial participants at day 0 and at day 28 after the second dose. General conclusions and limits of the study: Reportedly, close to half of the unique spike-specific TCRs recognized epitopes lying outside the regions that are mutated in the B.1.351 and B.1.1.7 variants. The vaccine-associated CD4 TCRs covered the entire spike protein, and the dominant responses fell in regions 160-218 and 743-854. In the small 56-69-year group, the increase in depth fell short of significance, most likely because of low power. A significant rise in spike-specific TCR breadth and depth was observed after two AZD1222 doses relative to day 0 and relative to MenACWY recipients. Participants were mostly white British and included more females than males, and it was suggested by the authors that clonal diversity may have been underestimated. No day 14 peak-response samples were available, so repertoires were characterized only after the peak T cell response. Only a handful of AZD1222 recipients were SARS-CoV-2 seropositive at baseline, limiting conclusions about previously exposed vaccinees.

The CDR3 regions of human TCRbeta chains were subjected to immunosequencing. The study's processing was this. TCRs in the repertoires were matched against a reference library of SARS-CoV-2-specific TCRs that had been generated with the MIRA antigen-specificity platform. Breadth meant the fraction of unique TCRs that were SARS-CoV-2-associated, whereas depth meant the fraction of total T cells that were SARS-CoV-2-associated. Each spike-specific TCR was assigned to its reactive spike region and to a CD4 or CD8 class using the MIRA data. Log10-transformed breadth and depth values were compared by one-way ANOVA with Sidak's multiple comparisons tests. TCRdb took over this immuneACCESS table, retaining in-frame rearrangements with V and J assigned. Such tables are incomplete; in checked studies, under half of the missing clones stem from an unresolved V gene, and the remainder is unexplained. V and J calls and clone size are as listed in that table; D and trimming were resolved from the DNA. The sample has roughly 180,000 clones on record, 91% of them singletons. The ten biggest clones cover under 2.5% of the sample.

To note about this clone: Which antigen it targets is not known. Nothing much larger sits one base from this clone, and base qualities are not available.

The source is an adult in good health. Here the sequenced sample was peripheral blood, taken on day 0 of AZD1222 vaccination.

The CDR3 region: CASSLAAGGYEQYF. The DNA sequence reads TGTGCCAGCAGCTTAGCCGCAGGGGGGTACGAGCAGTACTTC. The V gene is TRBV7-8 and the J gene is TRBJ2-7; a tentative D call is TRBD1 (7 bases match). V is pared back by 0 bases and J by 4 bases, with 10 bases lying between the germline termini. The germline V gene encodes CDR1 SGHVS and CDR2 FQNEAQ. Inclusive of the bounding cysteine and phenylalanine, the CDR3 is 14 residues long. The entry retains the CDR3 DNA only, 42 bases that are in frame from base 1.